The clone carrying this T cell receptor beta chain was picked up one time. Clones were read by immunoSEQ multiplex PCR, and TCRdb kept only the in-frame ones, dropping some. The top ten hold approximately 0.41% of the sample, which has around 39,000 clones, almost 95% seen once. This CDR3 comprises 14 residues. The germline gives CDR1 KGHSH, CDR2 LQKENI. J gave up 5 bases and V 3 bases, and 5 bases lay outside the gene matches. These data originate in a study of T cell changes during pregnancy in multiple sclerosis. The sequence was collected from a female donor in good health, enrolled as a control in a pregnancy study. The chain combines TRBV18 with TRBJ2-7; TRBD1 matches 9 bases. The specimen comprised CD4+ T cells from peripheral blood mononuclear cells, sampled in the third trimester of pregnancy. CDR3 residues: CASSPLGQGHEQYF. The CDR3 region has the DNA TGTGCCAGCTCACCCCTGGGACAGGGCCACGAGCAGTACTTC.